This TCR beta chain was documented in a study of early T cells in non-severe SARS-CoV-2 infection. TCRdb fed the 5' RACE reads into MiXCR, producing one record per CDR3 protein. The sample carries approximately 120,000 distinct CDR3 sequences, about 16% recorded once. The sequenced sample was whole blood. The origin of this receptor is an adult who was a healthcare worker with PCR-confirmed SARS-CoV-2 infection or an uninfected control (not recorded which).

The CDR3 DNA follows: TGCAGTGCTAGAGTATCGGGGCTGGACAAAAACATTCAGTACTTC. Translated: CSARVSGLDKNIQYF. V usage is TRBV20-1 and J usage is TRBJ2-4, with D perhaps given as TRBD1 or TRBD2 (5 bases each). V gave up 1 base and J gave up 3 bases, with 13 bases separating them. CDR3 size: 15 residues. Per germline, CDR1 DFQATT and CDR2 SNEGSKA (reference sequence).